One T cell receptor (beta chain) is described in this entry. This CDR3 spans 16 amino acids. Trimming pared 0 bases from V and 0 bases from J, leaving 10 bases between. CDR1 is SGHRS and CDR2 is YFSETQ in the germline V gene. These data belong to a study of T-cell reconstitution after alpha-beta-depleted transplantation in children. The TCRbeta library incorporated unique molecular identifiers. In TCRdb, the PCR reads were re-called with MiXCR into one record per CDR3 protein. The profile covers 200,000 to 250,000 distinct CDR3 sequences, with roughly a tenth appearing a single time and less than 8% taken by the ten largest.

The sequencing here drew on PBMCs from the stem cell graft donor, taken from the stem cell graft. This receptor was obtained from a human donor who donated a stem cell graft to a child with acute lymphoblastic leukemia. The chain links TRBV5-1 to TRBJ1-3; no clear D. Here the CDR3 DNA reads TGCGCCAGCAGCTTGGCCCCTGCGTTCTCTGGAAACACCATATATTTT. The encoded protein is CASSLAPAFSGNTIYF.